This T cell receptor (beta chain) was sequenced during a study of blood T cells in healthy people across ages. Of note for this clonotype: Its antigen is unidentified.

Using a J-beta primer mix together with a sample-barcoded 5' primer, a second PCR was run for about 6 to 12 cycles. Tagging of each cDNA molecule was performed by a template-switch adaptor with 12 random nucleotides. TCRdb processed the 5' RACE reads anew with MiXCR; each CDR3 protein has one entry. Of about 670,000 distinct CDR3 sequences detected, 40% to 50% appear once; the ten largest clones hold around 30%. The germline gives CDR1 MNHEY, CDR2 SVGAGI. CDR3 length: 12 amino acids. The V end lost 4 bases, the J end lost 7 bases, and 7 bases lay between the germline ends. Points from the study as a whole: The study found more naive CD4+ cells and higher diversity in long-lived than aged donors.

Peripheral blood samples of 9.5 to 10 milliliters were drawn from each donor. The sequencing input was blood. The clonotype originates from a man older than 75 in good health. V is TRBV6-5 and J is TRBJ1-4; D gene ambiguous. CDR3 protein: CASSSPSEKLFF. In DNA form, the CDR3 reads TGTGCCAGCAGTTCGCCCAGTGAAAAACTGTTTTTT.